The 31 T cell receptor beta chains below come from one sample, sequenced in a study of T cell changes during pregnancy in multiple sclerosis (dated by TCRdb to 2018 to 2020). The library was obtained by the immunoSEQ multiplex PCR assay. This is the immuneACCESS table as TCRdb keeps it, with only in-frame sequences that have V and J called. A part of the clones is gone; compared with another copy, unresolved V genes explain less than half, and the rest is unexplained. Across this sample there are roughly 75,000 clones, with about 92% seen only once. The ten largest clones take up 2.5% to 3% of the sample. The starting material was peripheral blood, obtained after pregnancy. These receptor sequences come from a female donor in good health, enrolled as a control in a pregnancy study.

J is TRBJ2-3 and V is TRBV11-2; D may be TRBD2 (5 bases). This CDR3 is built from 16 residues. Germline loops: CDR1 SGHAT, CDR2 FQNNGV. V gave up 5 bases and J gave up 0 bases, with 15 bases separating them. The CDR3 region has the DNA TGTGCCAGCAGCCATTATCGCGGACTTAGCACAGATACGCAGTATTTT. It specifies CASSHYRGLSTDTQYF.

CDR3 bases: TGTGCCAGTACCGCGACAGGGATCTATGGCTACACCTTC. Residues: CASTATGIYGYTF. This sequence joins TRBV19 and TRBJ1-2; the match to TRBD1 covers 7 bases. Unmatched junction bases numbered 6, after V lost 7 bases and J lost 4 bases. The CDR3 is 13 amino acids. Germline V gene data show CDR1 as LNHDA and CDR2 as SQIVND (reference sequence).

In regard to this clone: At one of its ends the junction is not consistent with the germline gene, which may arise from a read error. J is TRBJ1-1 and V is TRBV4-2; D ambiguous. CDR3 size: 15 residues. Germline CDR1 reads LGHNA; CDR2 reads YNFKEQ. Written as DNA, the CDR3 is TGTGTCAGCAGCCAAGATGACGGAGCTGTAACTGAAGCTTTCTTT. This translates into CVSSQDDGAVTEAFF.

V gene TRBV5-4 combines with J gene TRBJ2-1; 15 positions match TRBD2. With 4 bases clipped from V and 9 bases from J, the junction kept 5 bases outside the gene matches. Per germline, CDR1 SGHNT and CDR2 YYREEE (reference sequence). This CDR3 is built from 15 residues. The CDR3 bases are TGTGCCAGCAGCGCAGGACTAGCGGGGGGGTCTGAGCAGTTCTTC. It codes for CASSAGLAGGSEQFF.

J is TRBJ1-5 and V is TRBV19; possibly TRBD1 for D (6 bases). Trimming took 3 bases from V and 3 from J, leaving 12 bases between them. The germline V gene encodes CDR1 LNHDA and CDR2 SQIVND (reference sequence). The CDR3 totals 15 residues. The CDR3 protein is CASSIKQGPNQPQHF. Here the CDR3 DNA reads TGTGCCAGTAGTATTAAACAGGGACCCAATCAGCCCCAGCATTTT.

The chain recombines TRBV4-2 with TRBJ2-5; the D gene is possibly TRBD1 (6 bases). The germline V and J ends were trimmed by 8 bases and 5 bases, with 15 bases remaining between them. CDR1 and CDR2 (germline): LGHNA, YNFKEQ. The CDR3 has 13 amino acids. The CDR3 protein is CASGKGDRETQYF. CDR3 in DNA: TGTGCCAGCGGAAAGGGCGACAGGGAGACCCAGTACTTC.

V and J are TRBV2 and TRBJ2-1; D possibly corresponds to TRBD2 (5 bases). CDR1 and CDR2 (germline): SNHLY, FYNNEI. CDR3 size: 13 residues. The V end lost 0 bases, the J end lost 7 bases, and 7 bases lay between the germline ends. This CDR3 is CASSEAEGNEQFF. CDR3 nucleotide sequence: TGTGCCAGCAGTGAAGCCGAGGGAAATGAGCAGTTCTTC. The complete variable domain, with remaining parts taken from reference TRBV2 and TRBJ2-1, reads EPEVTQTPSHQVTQMGQEVILRCVPISNHLYFYWYRQILGQKVEFLVSFYNNEISEKSEIFDDQFSVERPDGSNFTLKIRSTKLEDSAMYFCASSEAEGNEQFFGPGTRLTVL.

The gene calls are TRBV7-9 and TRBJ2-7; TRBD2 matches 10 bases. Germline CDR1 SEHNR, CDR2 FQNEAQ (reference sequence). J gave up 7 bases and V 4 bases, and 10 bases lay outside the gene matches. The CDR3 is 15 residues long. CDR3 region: CASSWAAGGPREQYF. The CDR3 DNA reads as TGTGCCAGCAGCTGGGCAGCGGGGGGGCCGCGGGAGCAGTACTTC.

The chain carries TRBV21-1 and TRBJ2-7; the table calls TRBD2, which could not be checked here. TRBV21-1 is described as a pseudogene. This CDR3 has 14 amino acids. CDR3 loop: CASSPRGPTYEQYF. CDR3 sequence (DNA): TGTGCCAGCAGCCCCCGAGGGCCTACCTACGAGCAGTACTTC.

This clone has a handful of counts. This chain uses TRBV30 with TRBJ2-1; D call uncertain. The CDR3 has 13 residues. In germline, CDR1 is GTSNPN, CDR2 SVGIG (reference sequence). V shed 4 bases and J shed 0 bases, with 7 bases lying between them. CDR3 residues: CAWIELSYNEQFF. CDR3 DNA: TGTGCCTGGATCGAGCTCTCCTACAATGAGCAGTTCTTC.

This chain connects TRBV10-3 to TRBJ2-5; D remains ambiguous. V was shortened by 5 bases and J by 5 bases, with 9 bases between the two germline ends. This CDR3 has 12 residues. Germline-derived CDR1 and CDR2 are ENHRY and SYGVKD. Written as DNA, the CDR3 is TGTGCCATCAGTACTCACGAGGAGACCCAGTACTTC. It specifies CAISTHEETQYF.

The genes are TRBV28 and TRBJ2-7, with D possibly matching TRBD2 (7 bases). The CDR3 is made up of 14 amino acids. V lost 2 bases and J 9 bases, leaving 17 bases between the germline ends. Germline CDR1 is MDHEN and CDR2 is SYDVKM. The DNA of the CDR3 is TGTGCCAGCAGTTTAGGGGGGGCGCATATCGGGCAGTACTTC. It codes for CASSLGGAHIGQYF.

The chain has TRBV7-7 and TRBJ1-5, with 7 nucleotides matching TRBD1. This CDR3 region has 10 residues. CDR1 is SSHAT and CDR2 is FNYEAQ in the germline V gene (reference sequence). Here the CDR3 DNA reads TGTGCTCCAGGGGGTCAGCCCCAGCATTTT. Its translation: CAPGGQPQHF.

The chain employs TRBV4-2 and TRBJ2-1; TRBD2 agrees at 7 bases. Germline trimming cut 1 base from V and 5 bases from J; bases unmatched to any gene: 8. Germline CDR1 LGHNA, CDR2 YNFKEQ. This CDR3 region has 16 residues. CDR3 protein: CASSQAETSSNNEQFF. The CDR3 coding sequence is TGTGCCAGCAGCCAAGCCGAGACTAGCTCTAACAATGAGCAGTTCTTC.

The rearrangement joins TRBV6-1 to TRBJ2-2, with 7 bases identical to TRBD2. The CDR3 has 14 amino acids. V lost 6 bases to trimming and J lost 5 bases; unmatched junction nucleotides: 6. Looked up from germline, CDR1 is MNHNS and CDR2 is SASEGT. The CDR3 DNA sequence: TGTGCCAGCAGCTTTACTAGCGAAACCGGGGAGCTGTTTTTT. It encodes CASSFTSETGELFF.

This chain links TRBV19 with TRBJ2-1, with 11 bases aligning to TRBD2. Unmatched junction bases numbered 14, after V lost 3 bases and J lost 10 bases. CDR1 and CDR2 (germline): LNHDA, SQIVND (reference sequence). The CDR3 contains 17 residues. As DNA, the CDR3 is TGTGCCAGTAGTATGAGAGGGCCACTAGCGGGAGAGTTCGAGCAGTTCTTC. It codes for CASSMRGPLAGEFEQFF.

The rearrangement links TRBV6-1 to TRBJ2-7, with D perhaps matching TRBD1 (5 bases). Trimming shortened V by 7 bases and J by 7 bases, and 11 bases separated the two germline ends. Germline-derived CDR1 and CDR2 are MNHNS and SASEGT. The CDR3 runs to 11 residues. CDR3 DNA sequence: TGTGCCAGCACTACAGGTTTAGAGCAGTACTTC. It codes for CASTTGLEQYF.

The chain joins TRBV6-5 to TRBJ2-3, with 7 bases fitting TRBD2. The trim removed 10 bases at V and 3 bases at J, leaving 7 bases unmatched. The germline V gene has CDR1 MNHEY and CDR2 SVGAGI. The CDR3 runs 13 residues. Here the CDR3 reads CATRRGGTDTQYF. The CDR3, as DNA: TGTGCCACAAGACGGGGAGGGACAGATACGCAGTATTTT.

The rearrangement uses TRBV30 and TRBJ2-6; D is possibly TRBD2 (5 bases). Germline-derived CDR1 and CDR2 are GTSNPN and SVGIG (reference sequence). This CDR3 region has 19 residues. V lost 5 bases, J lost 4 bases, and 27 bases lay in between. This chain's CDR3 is CAWGPSSWGERAGANVLTF. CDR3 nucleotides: TGTGCCTGGGGCCCTTCCTCATGGGGAGAACGGGCCGGGGCCAACGTCCTGACTTTC.

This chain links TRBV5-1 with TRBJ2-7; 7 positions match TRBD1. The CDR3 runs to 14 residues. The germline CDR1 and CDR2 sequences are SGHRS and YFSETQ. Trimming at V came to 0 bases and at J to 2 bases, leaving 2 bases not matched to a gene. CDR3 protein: CASSLATGAYEQYF. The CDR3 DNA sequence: TGCGCCAGCAGCTTGGCCACAGGGGCCTACGAGCAGTACTTC.

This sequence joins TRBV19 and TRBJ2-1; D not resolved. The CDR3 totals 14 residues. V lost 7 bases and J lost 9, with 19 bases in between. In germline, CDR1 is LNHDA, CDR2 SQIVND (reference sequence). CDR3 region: CASTMGPSSSEQFF. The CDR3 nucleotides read TGTGCCAGTACTATGGGCCCATCGTCGAGTGAGCAGTTCTTC.

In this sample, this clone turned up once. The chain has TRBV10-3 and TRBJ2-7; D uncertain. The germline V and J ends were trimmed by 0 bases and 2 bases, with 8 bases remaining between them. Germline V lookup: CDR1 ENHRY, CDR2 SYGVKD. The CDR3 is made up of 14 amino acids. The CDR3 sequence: CAISESWATYEQYF. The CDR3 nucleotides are TGTGCCATCAGTGAGTCGTGGGCAACCTACGAGCAGTACTTC.

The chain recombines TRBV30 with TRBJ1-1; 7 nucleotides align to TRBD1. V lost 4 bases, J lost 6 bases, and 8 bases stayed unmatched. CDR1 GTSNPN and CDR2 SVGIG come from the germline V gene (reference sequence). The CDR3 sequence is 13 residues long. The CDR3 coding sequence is TGTGCCTGGACCAACGACAGGGACGCTGAAGCTTTCTTT. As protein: CAWTNDRDAEAFF.

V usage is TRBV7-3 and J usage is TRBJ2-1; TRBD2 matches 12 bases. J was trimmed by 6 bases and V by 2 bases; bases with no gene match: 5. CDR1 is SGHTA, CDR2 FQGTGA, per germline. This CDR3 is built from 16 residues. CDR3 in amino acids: CASSLVLAGGSNEQFF. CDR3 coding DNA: TGTGCCAGCAGCTTAGTCCTAGCGGGAGGGTCCAATGAGCAGTTCTTC.

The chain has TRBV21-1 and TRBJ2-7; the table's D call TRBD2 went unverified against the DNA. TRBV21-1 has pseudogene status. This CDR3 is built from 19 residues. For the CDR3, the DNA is TGTGCCAGCAGCAAGGGGGGACGGACTAGCGGGCGTCTCCCTTACGAGCAGTACTTC. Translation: CASSKGGRTSGRLPYEQYF.

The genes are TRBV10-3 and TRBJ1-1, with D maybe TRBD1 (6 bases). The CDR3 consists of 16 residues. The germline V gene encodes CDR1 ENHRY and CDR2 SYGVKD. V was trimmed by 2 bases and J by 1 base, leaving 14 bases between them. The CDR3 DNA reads TGTGCCATCAGTGAGAGGGGGACATACGGGAACACTGAAGCTTTCTTT. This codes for CAISERGTYGNTEAFF.

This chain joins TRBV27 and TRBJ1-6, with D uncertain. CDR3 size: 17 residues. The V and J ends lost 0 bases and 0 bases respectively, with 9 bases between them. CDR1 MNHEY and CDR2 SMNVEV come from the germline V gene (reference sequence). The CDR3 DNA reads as TGTGCCAGCAGTTTATCGGGAGTCAGCTCCTATAATTCACCCCTCCACTTT. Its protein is CASSLSGVSSYNSPLHF.

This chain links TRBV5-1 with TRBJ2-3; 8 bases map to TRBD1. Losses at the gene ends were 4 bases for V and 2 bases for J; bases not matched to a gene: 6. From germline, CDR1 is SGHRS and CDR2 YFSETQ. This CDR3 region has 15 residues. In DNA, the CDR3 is TGCGCCAGCAGCCTATCGGGACAGGTCACAGATACGCAGTATTTT. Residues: CASSLSGQVTDTQYF.

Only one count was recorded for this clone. This CDR3 is CSVGGSGQDQPQHF. DNA for the CDR3: TGCAGCGTTGGGGGCTCGGGACAGGACCAGCCCCAGCATTTT. The rearrangement uses TRBV29-1 and TRBJ1-5, with TRBD1 matching over 8 bases. The length of the CDR3 is 14 residues. Germline CDR1 and CDR2: SQVTM and ANQGSEA. Trimming removed 4 bases from V and 7 bases from J; junction bases left unmatched: 9.

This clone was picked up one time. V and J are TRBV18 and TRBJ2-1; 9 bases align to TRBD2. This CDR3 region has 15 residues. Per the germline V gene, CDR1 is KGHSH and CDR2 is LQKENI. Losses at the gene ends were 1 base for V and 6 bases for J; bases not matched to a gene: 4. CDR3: CASSPQAGGINEQFF. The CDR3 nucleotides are TGTGCCAGCTCACCACAAGCGGGAGGAATCAATGAGCAGTTCTTC.

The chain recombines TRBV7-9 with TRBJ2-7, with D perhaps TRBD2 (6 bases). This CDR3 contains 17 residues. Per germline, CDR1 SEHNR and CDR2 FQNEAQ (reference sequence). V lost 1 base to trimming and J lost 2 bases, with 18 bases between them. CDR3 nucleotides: TGTGCCAGCAGCTTAGGGGGGGTATCCCACATCCCCTACGAGCAGTACTTC. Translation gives CASSLGGVSHIPYEQYF.